The source of this T cell receptor (beta chain) is a study of T cells in Graves' hyperthyroidism and ophthalmopathy. There are 14 residues in the CDR3. Germline-derived CDR1 and CDR2 are SNHLY and FYNNEI. V gave up 6 bases and J gave up 7 bases, with 15 bases separating them. Amplification yielded TCR beta CDR3 regions, with RNA transcripts as the source. With the HTBI primer set, the TCR CDR3 went through a first round of RT-PCR. TCRdb fed the multiplex PCR reads into MiXCR, producing one record per CDR3 protein. In the table there are a few hundred thousand distinct CDR3 sequences, approximately 16% of which are singletons. This clonotype came up many times. Duration under 3 months, a NOSPECS grade of at least 4, and a Clinical Activity Score of at least 3 characterized the ophthalmopathy patients. Uncontrolled infections, other autoimmune diseases, pregnancy or lactation led to exclusion of patients. The PBMCs were taken from less than 11 ml of fresh peripheral blood.

This chain uses TRBV2 with TRBJ2-2, with D uncertain. Sequencing used blood. The clonotype originates from a woman aged 40 to 55 with Graves' ophthalmopathy. CDR3 nucleotides: TGTGCCAGCAGAAAAGATGGGTCTAGCGGGGAGCTGTTTTTT. Residues: CASRKDGSSGELFF.